This T cell receptor beta chain was sequenced in a study of T cell repertoires in cytomegalovirus infection. Study-level background: From public TCR beta signatures came an indication of both CMV infection and matching HLA type. Study-level points and caveats: The ex vivo response was dominated by HLA-C-restricted CMV-specific TCR beta clonotypes. Adding up the frequency of public TCR beta families identified people who carried CMV plus the relevant HLA.

The length of the CDR3 is 11 residues. Trimming removed 5 bases at V and 7 bases at J, with 9 bases between. Concerning this clonotype: Its antigen remains unknown.

Each CDR3 protein gets one entry after TCRdb re-called the reads with MiXCR. The sample carries roughly 300,000 distinct CDR3 sequences, about 25% recorded once. The chain is built from TRBV12-3 or TRBV12-4 and TRBJ2-7, with D uncertain. This clonotype originated in a human donor in good health (CMV status not recorded). Some clones in this sample may be carry-over from other donors' samples. The sequencing sample was made of PBMCs. The CDR3 spells CASSRRTEQYF. DNA of the CDR3: TGTGCCAGCAGTAGAAGGACGGAGCAGTACTTC.